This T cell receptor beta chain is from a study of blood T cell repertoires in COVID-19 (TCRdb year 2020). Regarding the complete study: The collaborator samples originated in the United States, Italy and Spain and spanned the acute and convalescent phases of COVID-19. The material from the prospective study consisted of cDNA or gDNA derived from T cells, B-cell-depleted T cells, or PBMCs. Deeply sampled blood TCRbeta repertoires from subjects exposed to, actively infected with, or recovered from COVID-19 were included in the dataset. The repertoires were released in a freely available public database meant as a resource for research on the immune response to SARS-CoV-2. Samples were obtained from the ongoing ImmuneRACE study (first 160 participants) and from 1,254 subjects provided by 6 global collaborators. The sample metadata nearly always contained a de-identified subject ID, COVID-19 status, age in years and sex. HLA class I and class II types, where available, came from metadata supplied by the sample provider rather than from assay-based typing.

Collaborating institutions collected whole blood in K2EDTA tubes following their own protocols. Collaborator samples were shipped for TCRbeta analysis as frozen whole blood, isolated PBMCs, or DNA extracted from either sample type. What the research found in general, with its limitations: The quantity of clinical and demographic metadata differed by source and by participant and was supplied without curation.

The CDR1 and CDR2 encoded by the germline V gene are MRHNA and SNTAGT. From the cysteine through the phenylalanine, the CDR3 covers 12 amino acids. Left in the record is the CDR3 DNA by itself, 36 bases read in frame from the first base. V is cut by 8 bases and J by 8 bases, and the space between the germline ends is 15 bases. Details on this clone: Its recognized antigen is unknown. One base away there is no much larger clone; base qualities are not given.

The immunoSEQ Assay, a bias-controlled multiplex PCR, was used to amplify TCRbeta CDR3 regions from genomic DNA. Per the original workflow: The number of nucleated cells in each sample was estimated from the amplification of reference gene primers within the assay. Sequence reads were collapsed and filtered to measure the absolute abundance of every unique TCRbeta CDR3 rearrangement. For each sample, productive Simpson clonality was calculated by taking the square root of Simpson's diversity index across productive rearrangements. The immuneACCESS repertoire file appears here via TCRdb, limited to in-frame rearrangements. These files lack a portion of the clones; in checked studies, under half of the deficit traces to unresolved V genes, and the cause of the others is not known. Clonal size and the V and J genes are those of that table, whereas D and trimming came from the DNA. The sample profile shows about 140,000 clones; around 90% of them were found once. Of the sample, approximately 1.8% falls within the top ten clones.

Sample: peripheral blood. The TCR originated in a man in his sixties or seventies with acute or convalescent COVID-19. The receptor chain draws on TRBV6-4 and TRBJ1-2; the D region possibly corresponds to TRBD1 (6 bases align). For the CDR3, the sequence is CASWEQGRGYTF. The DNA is TGTGCCAGCTGGGAACAGGGCCGCGGCTACACCTTC.